The present T cell receptor (beta chain) was sequenced within a study of T cell responses to AZD1222 COVID-19 vaccine. This clone was counted once. Germline assignment: CDR1 SEHNR and CDR2 FQNEAQ (reference sequence). With 6 bases removed from V and 0 bases from J, the gap between germline ends came to 9 bases. The CDR3 runs 14 residues. Produced via immunoSEQ multiplex PCR; TCRdb's table is partial and in-frame only. The sample carries over 140,000 clones, approximately 92% recorded once. This clonotype was obtained from an adult in good health. The chain links TRBV7-9 to TRBJ1-3; D not certain. The sequences come from peripheral blood, collected on day 0 of AZD1222 vaccination. The CDR3 nucleotides are TGTGCCAGCAGTCGCCTCTTCTCTGGAAACACCATATATTTT. This sequence encodes CASSRLFSGNTIYF.